The clone carrying this T cell receptor (beta chain) occurred a few times. With V trimmed by 3 bases and J by 6 bases, 14 bases remained unmatched. The CDR3 is made up of 17 amino acids. Germline CDR1 and CDR2: MDHEN and SYDVKM. The data were obtained in a study of blood T cell repertoires in COVID-19. The method was immunoSEQ multiplex PCR; TCRdb's version includes in-frame clones alone and lacks a portion of them. The sample lists about 140,000 clones; around nine tenths were seen once. The receptor comes from a man between 60 and 75 years old with active or convalescent COVID-19. The sequenced sample was peripheral blood. The chain has TRBV28 and TRBJ2-7; the match to TRBD2 covers 10 bases. The CDR3 here is CASSLGTLAGERVEQYF. The CDR3 DNA is TGTGCCAGCAGTTTGGGAACTCTAGCGGGAGAGCGGGTCGAGCAGTACTTC.